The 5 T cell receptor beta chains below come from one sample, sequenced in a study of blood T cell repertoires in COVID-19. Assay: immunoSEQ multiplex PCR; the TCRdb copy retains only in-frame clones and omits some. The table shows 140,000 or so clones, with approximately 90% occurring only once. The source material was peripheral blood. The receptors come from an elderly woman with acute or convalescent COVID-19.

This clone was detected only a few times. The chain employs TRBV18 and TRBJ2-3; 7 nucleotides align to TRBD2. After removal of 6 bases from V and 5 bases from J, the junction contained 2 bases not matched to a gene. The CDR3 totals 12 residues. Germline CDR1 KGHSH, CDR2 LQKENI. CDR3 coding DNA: TGTGCCAGCTCGGGGGGGATAGATACGCAGTATTTT. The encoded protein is CASSGGIDTQYF.

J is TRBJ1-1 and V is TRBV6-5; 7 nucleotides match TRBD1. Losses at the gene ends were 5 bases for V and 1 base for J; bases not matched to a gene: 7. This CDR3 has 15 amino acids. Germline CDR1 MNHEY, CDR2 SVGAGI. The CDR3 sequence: CASSLRQGSNTEAFF. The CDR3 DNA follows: TGTGCCAGCAGTCTACGACAGGGATCGAACACTGAAGCTTTCTTT.

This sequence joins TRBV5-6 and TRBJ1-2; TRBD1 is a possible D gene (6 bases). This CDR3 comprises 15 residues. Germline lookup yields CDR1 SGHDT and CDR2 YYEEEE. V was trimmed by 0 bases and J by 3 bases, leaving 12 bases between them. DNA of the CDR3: TGTGCCAGCAGCTTGGACTCAACAGGGTACTATGGCTACACCTTC. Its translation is CASSLDSTGYYGYTF.

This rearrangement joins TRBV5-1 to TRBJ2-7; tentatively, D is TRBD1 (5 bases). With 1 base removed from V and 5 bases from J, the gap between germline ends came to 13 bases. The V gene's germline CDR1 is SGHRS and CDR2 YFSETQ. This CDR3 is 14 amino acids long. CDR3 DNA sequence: TGCGCCAGCAGCTTGCAAGCAGGGTTCCACGAGCAGTACTTC. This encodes CASSLQAGFHEQYF. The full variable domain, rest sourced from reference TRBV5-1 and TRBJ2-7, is KAGVTQTPRYLIKTRGQQVTLSCSPISGHRSVSWYQQTPGQGLQFLFEYFSETQRNKGNFPGRFSGRQFSNSRSEMNVSTLELGDSALYLCASSLQAGFHEQYFGPGTRLTVT.

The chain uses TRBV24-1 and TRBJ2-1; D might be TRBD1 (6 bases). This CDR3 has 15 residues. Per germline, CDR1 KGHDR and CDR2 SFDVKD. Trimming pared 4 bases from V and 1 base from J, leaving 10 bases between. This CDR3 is CATSDPGASYNEQFF. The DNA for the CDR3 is TGTGCCACCAGTGACCCAGGGGCTTCCTACAATGAGCAGTTCTTC.